Listed below are T cell receptor beta chains from one sample, sequenced in a study of T-cell memory formation after mild COVID-19. Each CDR3 protein gets one entry after TCRdb re-called the 5' RACE reads with MiXCR. This sample carries about 350,000 distinct CDR3 sequences, roughly an eighth of them seen once, and the ten largest clones take 22%. Sequenced: PBMCs or a T cell subset sorted from them (not recorded which). The receptor set was obtained from a man between 18 and 29 years old who had mild COVID-19 (a few samples of this study predate the infection). Cell type and time point are not known. Each CDR3 is given with its conserved first and last residue. Each record gives: V gene, D gene, J gene, clone size, CDR3 DNA, CDR3 protein. D genes are given only for firm matches. Size is stated for part of the rows, as once, few or many counts, or as a class when the clone is expanded.

TRBV4-3	-	TRBJ2-1	-	TGCGCCAGCAGCCAAGAAGAACAGGGTTATGAGCAGTTCTTC	CASSQEEQGYEQFF
TRBV9	TRBD1	TRBJ2-1	-	TGTGCCAGCAGCGGACAGGGGTCTGAGCAGTTCTTC	CASSGQGSEQFF
TRBV5-1	-	TRBJ2-3	-	TGCGACAGCAGCTTGGCCCCTGGACAGCCCACAGATACGCAGTATTTT	CDSSLAPGQPTDTQYF
TRBV9	-	TRBJ2-2	-	TGTGCCAGCAGCCCCGAGAGAGGTTACACCGGGGAGCTGTTTTTT	CASSPERGYTGELFF
TRBV7-2	-	TRBJ2-1	-	TGTGCCAGCAGCCCGCTATGGGTCACGGATGAGCAGTTCTTC	CASSPLWVTDEQFF
TRBV12-3/TRBV12-4	TRBD1	TRBJ1-2	few	TGTGCCAGCAGTGCCCGGGACAGGGCAGTCTATGGCTACACCTTC	CASSARDRAVYGYTF
TRBV20-1	TRBD1	TRBJ2-1	-	TGCAGTGCCGTCTCAGGGACAGGTTGGAGTGATGAGCAGTTCTTC	CSAVSGTGWSDEQFF
TRBV9	-	TRBJ1-1	few	TGTGCCAGCAGCGTAAAGACCTACACTGAAGCTTTCTTT	CASSVKTYTEAFF
TRBV25-1	-	TRBJ1-3	-	TGTGCCAGCAGCCCCCCCCAGGGGCGCGGAAACACCATATATTTT	CASSPPQGRGNTIYF
TRBV6-1	-	TRBJ1-2	few	TGTGCCAGCAAGTGGTCAGGGGCGCGAGGCTACACCTTC	CASKWSGARGYTF
TRBV20-1	TRBD2	TRBJ2-3	few	TGCAGTGCTAGAGACCCGGGACTAGCGGGGGGCACAGATACGCAGTATTTT	CSARDPGLAGGTDTQYF
TRBV4-1	-	TRBJ2-1	-	TGCGCCAGCAGCCAAGTCCCAGGCGTGAACAATGAGCAGTTCTTC	CASSQVPGVNNEQFF
TRBV5-1	-	TRBJ1-6	few	TGCGCCAGCAGCATAGAGCCGGGGGGAGCTAATTCACCCCTCCACTTT	CASSIEPGGANSPLHF
TRBV29-1	TRBD1	TRBJ1-1	-	TGCAGCGTTGTCGGGACAGTGGGGAGCAACACTGAAGCTTTCTTT	CSVVGTVGSNTEAFF
TRBV7-3	TRBD2	TRBJ2-3	many	TGTGCCAGCAGCTTAACTCGGGGGGGCCAAGATACGCAGTATTTT	CASSLTRGGQDTQYF
TRBV6-2/TRBV6-3	-	TRBJ1-6	-	TGTGCCAGCAGGACAAGGGGTTTGGTCTATAATTCACCCCTCCACTTT	CASRTRGLVYNSPLHF
TRBV28	-	TRBJ2-1	few	TGTGCCAGCGGCGGTACTTCCTACAATGAGCAGTTCTTC	CASGGTSYNEQFF
TRBV7-3	TRBD2	TRBJ2-4	few	TGTGCCAGCAGCTATAGCGGGGGGGCTGCCAAAAACATTCAGTACTTC	CASSYSGGAAKNIQYF
TRBV7-2	-	TRBJ2-7	-	TGTGCCAGCAGCCGAAGACAGGCGAGGGACGAGCAGTACTTC	CASSRRQARDEQYF
TRBV19	-	TRBJ2-5	few	TGTGCCAGTAGTACCCGACCTCTCGTGGGAGAGACCCAGTACTTC	CASSTRPLVGETQYF
TRBV25-1	-	TRBJ1-2	-	TGTGCCAGCAGTGACCATACGGCCCGCACATACTATGGCTACACCTTC	CASSDHTARTYYGYTF
TRBV12-5	-	TRBJ2-1	many	TGTGCTAGTGGTTTGAGGCAGGGGACGGATGAGCAGTTCTTC	CASGLRQGTDEQFF
TRBV4-1	-	TRBJ2-3	-	TGCGCCAGCAGCCAAGATGCAGGGAGGTTAGGAGATACGCAGTATTTT	CASSQDAGRLGDTQYF
TRBV7-9	TRBD2	TRBJ2-5	-	TGTGCCAGCAGCTCCGGACTAGCGGGGGGGCCAGGCGGGACCCAGTACTTC	CASSSGLAGGPGGTQYF
TRBV24-1	-	TRBJ1-2	-	TGTGCCACCAGTGATTTGGGGCAGGGCGACTATGGCTACACCTTC	CATSDLGQGDYGYTF
TRBV10-3	TRBD1	TRBJ1-2	few	TGTGCCATAGAGACAGGGGGCACAGCTAACTATGGCTACACCTTC	CAIETGGTANYGYTF
TRBV6-1	-	TRBJ2-3	many	TGTGCCAGCGTGTGGGGGGGCGACACAGATACGCAGTATTTT	CASVWGGDTDTQYF
TRBV9	-	TRBJ2-1	few	TGTGCCAGCAGCGTGGGAGGGGGGGCGAAGAATGAGCAGTTCTTC	CASSVGGGAKNEQFF
TRBV2	-	TRBJ2-5	few	TGTGCCAGCACCCAAAACGGCGGTGAAGAGACCCAGTACTTC	CASTQNGGEETQYF